One and the same sample provided the 24 T cell receptor beta chains below, sequenced in a study of blood T cells in healthy people across ages. A second PCR of about 6 to 12 cycles used a sample-barcoded 5' primer and a J-beta primer mix. TCRdb analysed the 5' RACE reads with MiXCR anew, one entry per CDR3 protein. The sample lists more than 650,000 distinct CDR3 sequences; 20% to 25% were seen once. Sequenced: blood. These receptors all stem from a man between 65 and 80 years old in good health.

This CDR3 reads CSVVNPTGDSGNTIYF. CDR3 DNA: TGCAGCGTTGTAAACCCGACAGGGGACTCTGGAAACACCATATATTTT. The genes are TRBV29-1 and TRBJ1-3, with 8 bases fitting TRBD1. The V and J ends lost 4 bases and 0 bases, in that order; junction bases with no gene match: 8. The CDR3 spans 16 residues. The germline CDR1 and CDR2 sequences are SQVTM and ANQGSEA. Full variable domain (outside the CDR3, taken from reference TRBV29-1 and TRBJ1-3): SAVISQKPSRDICQRGTSLTIQCQVDSQVTMMFWYRQQPGQSLTLIATANQGSEATYESGFVIDKFPISRPNLTFSTLTVSNMSPEDSSIYLCSVVNPTGDSGNTIYFGEGSWLTVV.

There are a few counts of this clonotype. The J gene is TRBJ1-5, the V gene TRBV15, with TRBD1 identical over 10 bases. The CDR3 has 15 residues. The V and J ends lost 5 bases and 7 bases, in that order; junction bases with no gene match: 8. Germline assignment: CDR1 LNHNV and CDR2 YYDKDF (reference sequence). In DNA form, the CDR3 reads TGTGCCACCAGCGACCGGGACAGGGGTATCCAGCCCCAGCATTTT. This gives the protein CATSDRDRGIQPQHF.

This clonotype was observed many times. V usage is TRBV6-1 and J usage is TRBJ2-7, with TRBD1 as a possible D gene (6 bases). The CDR3 consists of 14 residues. Germline CDR1 MNHNS, CDR2 SASEGT. Trimming took off 4 bases at V and 0 bases at J, with 10 bases between the two ends. As DNA, the CDR3 is TGTGCCAGCAGTGTACAGGGTCCCTCCTACGAGCAGTACGTC. Protein: CASSVQGPSYEQYV.

The chain couples TRBV6-1 to TRBJ2-2; D call uncertain. V shed 8 bases and J shed 3 bases, with 13 bases lying between them. CDR1 and CDR2 from the germline V gene are MNHNS and SASEGT. The CDR3 is made up of 14 amino acids. CDR3 loop: CASRDIVDTGELFF. DNA for the CDR3: TGTGCCAGCCGCGATATTGTCGACACCGGGGAGCTGTTTTTT.

This clonotype turned up a few times. The chain links TRBV5-1 to TRBJ1-5; 7 nucleotides agree with TRBD1. The CDR3 runs to 14 residues. The ends lost 3 bases at V and 4 bases at J; junction bases unmatched: 4. The germline gives CDR1 SGHRS, CDR2 YFSETQ. CDR3 bases: TGCGCCAGCAGCTCCGGGACAGAGAATCAGCCCCAGCATTTT. This translates into CASSSGTENQPQHF.

This clonotype was observed many times. V gene TRBV20-1 combines with J gene TRBJ1-2; D unresolved. Trimming shortened V by 3 bases and J by 6 bases, and 8 bases separated the two germline ends. This CDR3 spans 11 amino acids. CDR1 DFQATT and CDR2 SNEGSKA come from the germline V gene (reference sequence). CDR3 loop: CSARILDGYTF. CDR3 sequence (DNA): TGCAGTGCTAGGATACTCGATGGCTACACCTTC.

This rearrangement joins TRBV21-1 to TRBJ2-7; no check of the table's D call, TRBD2, against the DNA was made. The tail of the sequence fits TRBJ2-5 better, so the J call may be wrong. TRBV21-1 is designated a pseudogene. This CDR3 contains 15 residues. The chain's CDR3 is CASSTEDGDYQTQYF. The CDR3 bases are TGTGCCAGCAGTACAGAGGACGGGGACTACCAGACCCAGTACTTC.

The CDR3: CAISGTSVNEQYV. The CDR3 region has the DNA TGTGCCATCAGCGGGACTAGCGTTAATGAGCAGTACGTC. This chain connects TRBV10-3 to TRBJ2-7; 10 nucleotides match TRBD2. The germline V gene has CDR1 ENHRY and CDR2 SYGVKD. CDR3 length: 13 amino acids. Losses at the gene ends were 6 bases for V and 7 bases for J; bases not matched to a gene: 6.

For this clonotype: No conserved phenylalanine or tryptophan ends this CDR3, so it is likely a read error. J is TRBJ1-5 and V is TRBV20-1; D is uncertain. V lost 1 base to trimming and J lost 7 bases, with 8 bases between them. CDR3 length: 12 amino acids. Germline V gene data show CDR1 as DFQATT and CDR2 as SNEGSKA (reference sequence). CDR3 loop: CSARVFGQPQHL. The CDR3, as DNA: TGCAGTGCTAGAGTCTTTGGGCAGCCCCAGCATCTT.

This clonotype was detected a few times. V and J are TRBV12-3 or TRBV12-4 and TRBJ2-2, with 9 nucleotides matching TRBD2. This CDR3 contains 16 residues. V was pared by 4 bases and J by 3 bases, with 6 bases of the junction left unmatched. The CDR3, as DNA: TGTGCCAGCAGTTCGCGGGCTAGCGGGGACACCGGGGAGCTGTTTTTT. It translates to CASSSRASGDTGELFF.

This clonotype was counted only a few times. This chain joins TRBV7-9 and TRBJ1-5; D is unclear. CDR3 length equals 13 residues. The V gene's germline CDR1 is SEHNR and CDR2 FQNEAQ (reference sequence). Deletions cut 7 bases from V and 2 bases from J, with 9 bases between. The CDR3 DNA is TGTGCCAGCACCCTGGCGGGCAATCAGCCCCAGCATTTT. Its protein product is CASTLAGNQPQHF.

This sequence joins TRBV7-9 and TRBJ1-1; D gene unclear. The CDR3 consists of 15 residues. V was cut by 2 bases and J by 1 base, with 11 bases left in between. Germline CDR1 SEHNR, CDR2 FQNEAQ (reference sequence). CDR3 loop: CASSLKAPQNTEAFF. CDR3 nucleotides: TGTGCCAGCAGCTTAAAGGCGCCACAGAACACTGAAGCTTTCTTT.

The gene calls are TRBV20-1 and TRBJ2-5; D is undetermined. V dropped 5 bases and J dropped 5 bases, with 15 bases sitting between them. The CDR3 totals 13 residues. Germline loops: CDR1 DFQATT, CDR2 SNEGSKA (reference sequence). As DNA, the CDR3 is TGCAGTGCTGCCTCAGCGTCGAAGGAGACCCAGTACTTC. Its translation: CSAASASKETQYF.

V and J are TRBV28 and TRBJ2-4; TRBD1 matches at 10 bases. The CDR3 sequence is 14 residues long. V trimming: 6 bases; J trimming: 3 bases; junction bases outside the gene matches: 2. Germline lookup yields CDR1 MDHEN and CDR2 SYDVKM. CDR3 DNA sequence: TGTGCCAGCAGGACAGGGGGCTTCAAAAACATTCAGTACTTC. Residues: CASRTGGFKNIQYF.

This clonotype was picked up a small number of times. The V call is TRBV5-1, the J call TRBJ1-3, with D possibly matching TRBD1 (5 bases). The V end lost 4 bases, the J end lost 3 bases, and 20 bases lay between the germline ends. The CDR3 contains 17 residues. Germline V gene data show CDR1 as SGHRS and CDR2 as YFSETQ. The CDR3 sequence: CASSGRPVGGVGNTIYF. In DNA, the CDR3 is TGCGCCAGCAGCGGCCGACCGGTTGGGGGAGTTGGAAACACCATATATTTT.

In its sample, this clonotype was seen a few times. The rearrangement uses TRBV10-3 and TRBJ2-3; the D call may be TRBD1 or TRBD2 (5 bases each). This CDR3 is 15 amino acids long. Trimming pared 0 bases from V and 5 bases from J, leaving 12 bases between. Per germline, CDR1 ENHRY and CDR2 SYGVKD. CDR3 in amino acids: CAISESPGSGDTQYF. The CDR3 DNA reads TGTGCCATCAGTGAGTCTCCAGGGAGCGGAGATACGCAGTATTTT.

This rearrangement joins TRBV7-2 to TRBJ2-1, with unresolved D. The length of the CDR3 is 15 residues. V lost 11 bases to trimming and J lost 5 bases, with 22 bases between them. The germline CDR1 and CDR2 sequences are SGHTA and FQGNSA. In DNA form, the CDR3 reads TGTGCCTGCACCCCCGATGGGCTACCCCACAATGAGCAGTTCTTC. Protein sequence: CACTPDGLPHNEQFF.

This clonotype appeared many times. The chain uses TRBV20-1 and TRBJ2-5; 7 bases are a match to TRBD2. The length of the CDR3 is 15 residues. CDR1 DFQATT and CDR2 SNEGSKA come from the germline V gene (reference sequence). The ends lost 0 bases at V and 5 bases at J; junction bases unmatched: 9. This CDR3 is CSARDASGAPETQYF. As DNA, the CDR3 is TGCAGTGCTAGAGATGCTAGCGGAGCCCCGGAGACCCAGTACTTC.

This clonotype came up a few times. This chain links TRBV12-3 or TRBV12-4 with TRBJ2-5; tentatively, D is TRBD1 or TRBD2 (5 bases each). The ends were cut back, 8 bases at V and 4 bases at J, with 17 bases in the middle. There are 14 residues in the CDR3. CDR3 nucleotides: TGTGCCAGCGGGGGAGCGGTCGGCCCAGAGACCCAGTACTTC. Protein sequence: CASGGAVGPETQYF.

The chain couples TRBV20-1 to TRBJ2-7, with D maybe TRBD2 (5 bases). Germline CDR1 is DFQATT and CDR2 is SNEGSKA (reference sequence). This CDR3 region has 11 residues. V was shortened by 6 bases and J by 3 bases, with 9 bases between the two germline ends. The CDR3 nucleotides read TGCAGTGCAGCGAGGGACTACGAGCAGTACTTC. This gives the protein CSAARDYEQYF.

This clonotype was seen once. V is TRBV15 and J is TRBJ2-1; no clear D. The germline V and J ends were trimmed by 0 bases and 4 bases, with 10 bases remaining between them. CDR3 length: 15 amino acids. Per the germline V gene, CDR1 is LNHNV and CDR2 is YYDKDF (reference sequence). The CDR3 sequence is CATSRDRGSYNEQFF. The CDR3 DNA is TGTGCCACCAGCAGAGATCGAGGCAGTTACAATGAGCAGTTCTTC. The full variable domain, in which reference TRBV15 and TRBJ2-1 provide the parts outside the CDR3, is DAMVIQNPRYQVTQFGKPVTLSCSQTLNHNVMYWYQQKSSQAPKLLFHYYDKDFNNEADTPDNFQSRRPNTSFCFLDIRSPGLGDTAMYLCATSRDRGSYNEQFFGPGTRLTVL.

In this sample, this clonotype turned up a few times. V gene TRBV18 combines with J gene TRBJ2-5; 10 bases map to TRBD2. The J call may be faulty, since TRBJ2-1 better matches the DNA end. The CDR3 covers 14 residues. Germline CDR1 and CDR2: KGHSH and LQKENI. The DNA of the CDR3 is TGTGCCAGCTCACCGGTAGCGGGAGGTCTTGGGCAGTTCTTC. The encoded protein is CASSPVAGGLGQFF.

With regard to this clonotype: A much bigger clone sits one base away, suggesting this may be a read error. The chain is built from TRBV12-3 or TRBV12-4 and TRBJ2-5; a weak D match, TRBD2 (5 bases). The CDR3 consists of 12 residues. The CDR3 loop reads CASSLWGEAQYF. Written as DNA, the CDR3 is TGTGCCAGCAGTTTATGGGGAGAGGCCCAGTACTTC.

This rearrangement joins TRBV12-3 or TRBV12-4 to TRBJ1-4; D unclear. Trimming cost V 7 bases and J 8 bases, with 14 bases left between them. The CDR3 has 13 amino acids. CDR3 region: CASTGGAREKLFF. The CDR3 region has the DNA TGTGCCAGCACAGGCGGTGCTCGGGAAAAACTGTTTTTT.